The rows below give T cell receptor beta chains drawn from one sample of a study of lymphopenia after photon versus proton radiotherapy. Clones were sequenced by immunoSEQ multiplex PCR, and TCRdb holds only the in-frame ones, with some missing. The sample shows about 12,000 clones, more than 80% of them seen only once. The material was peripheral blood, obtained from a patient treated with proton-based radiotherapy. The receptors here all came from a man in his fifties or sixties with pancreatic cancer. Each CDR3 is given with its conserved first and last residue. The D gene is left open where the match is weak. Clone size is given for some rows only: seen once, a few or many times, or a class if the clone is expanded.

v_gene,d_gene,j_gene,abundance,CDR3nt,CDR3aa
TRBV5-1,.,TRBJ1-2,.,TGCGCCAGCTATCCGGACGGAAACTATGGCTACACCTTC,CASYPDGNYGYTF
TRBV7-2,.,TRBJ2-1,once,TGTGCCAGCAGCCGAAAGGCCGGGACAACAAATCCAGGAAGGCAGTTCTTC,CASSRKAGTTNPGRQFF
TRBV9,TRBD1,TRBJ2-7,.,TGTGCCAGCAGCCCCTCAACAGGGGGCTCCTACGAGCAGTACTTC,CASSPSTGGSYEQYF
TRBV5-3,.,TRBJ2-3,.,TGTGCCAGAAGCTTGGAGGCCCGAACAGATACGCAGTATTTT,CARSLEARTDTQYF
TRBV6-1,TRBD1,TRBJ2-3,.,TGTGCCAGCCGGACAGGAACTAGCACAGATACGCAGTATTTT,CASRTGTSTDTQYF
TRBV18,.,TRBJ1-4,few,TGTGCCAGCTCACCACAGGGGAATGAAAAACTGTTTTTT,CASSPQGNEKLFF
TRBV18,.,TRBJ2-5,.,TGTGCCAGCTCACCACCGGGACCGAGTCAAGAGACCCAGTACTTC,CASSPPGPSQETQYF
TRBV10-3,.,TRBJ1-5,few,TGTGCCATCAGTGAGTCGGGGGGGCCCCAGCATTTT,CAISESGGPQHF
TRBV30,.,TRBJ2-7,.,TGTGCCTGGAGTGGTACAGCCTCCTACGAGCAGTACTTC,CAWSGTASYEQYF
TRBV7-9,.,TRBJ2-3,.,TGTGCCAGCAGCCCAGGCGGAACTAGCACAGATACGCAGTATTTT,CASSPGGTSTDTQYF